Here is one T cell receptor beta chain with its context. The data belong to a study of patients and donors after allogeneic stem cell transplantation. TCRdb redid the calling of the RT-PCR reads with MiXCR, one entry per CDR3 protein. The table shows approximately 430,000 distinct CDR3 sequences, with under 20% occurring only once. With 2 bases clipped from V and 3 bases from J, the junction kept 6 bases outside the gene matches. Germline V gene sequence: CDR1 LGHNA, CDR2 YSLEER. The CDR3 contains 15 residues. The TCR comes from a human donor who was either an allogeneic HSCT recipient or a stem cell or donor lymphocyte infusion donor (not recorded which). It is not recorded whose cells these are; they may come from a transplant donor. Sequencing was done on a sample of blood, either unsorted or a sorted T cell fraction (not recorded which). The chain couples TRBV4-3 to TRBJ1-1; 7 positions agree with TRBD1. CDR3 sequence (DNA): TGCGCCAGCAGCCAAAGGGGGCCGGGGGACACTGAAGCTTTCTTT. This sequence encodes CASSQRGPGDTEAFF.